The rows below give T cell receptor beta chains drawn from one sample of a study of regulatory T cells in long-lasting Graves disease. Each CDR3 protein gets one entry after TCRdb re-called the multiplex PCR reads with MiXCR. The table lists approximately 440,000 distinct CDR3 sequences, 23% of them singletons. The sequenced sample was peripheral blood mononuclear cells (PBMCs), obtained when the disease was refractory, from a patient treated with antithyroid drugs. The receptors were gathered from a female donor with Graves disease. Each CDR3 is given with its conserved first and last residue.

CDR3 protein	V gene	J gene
CASSSGTVDDTEAFF	TRBV6-2/TRBV6-3	TRBJ1-1
CASSHRRALAGNEQYF	TRBV7-9	TRBJ2-7
CASSYGGQDEETEAFF	TRBV6-5	TRBJ1-1
CATRTDVNTGELFF	TRBV15	TRBJ2-2
CATTKWGANYGYTF	TRBV6-2/TRBV6-3	TRBJ1-2
CASSLYRVGKGTEAFF	TRBV6-2/TRBV6-3	TRBJ1-1
CASSREWYEQYF	TRBV12-3/TRBV12-4	TRBJ2-7
CASSPLAGRSYEQYF	TRBV3-1	TRBJ2-7
CASSLDVNTGELFF	TRBV5-1	TRBJ2-2
CASSQEGRQSDQPQHF	TRBV4-2	TRBJ1-5
CATSRDLTGNLDEQYF	TRBV15	TRBJ2-7
CATGGLLTDTQYF	TRBV12-3/TRBV12-4	TRBJ2-3